The present T cell receptor (beta chain) was sequenced within a study of shared T cell receptors in the human thymus. Profiled with immunoSEQ multiplex PCR; TCRdb holds only in-frame clones, not every one. The data contain about 380,000 clones, 95% of them singletons. Trimming at V came to 10 bases and at J to 4 bases, leaving 4 bases not matched to a gene. Looked up from germline, CDR1 is MNHEY and CDR2 is SMNVEV (reference sequence). The CDR3 spans 12 residues. The sequencing input was thymocytes. The clonotype was recovered from a human donor. The chain couples TRBV27 to TRBJ1-1; 9 bases map to TRBD1. The CDR3 is CANHRGPTEAFF. DNA of the CDR3: TGTGCCAACCACAGGGGGCCCACTGAAGCTTTCTTT.